The entry below gives a single TCR beta chain sequence along with its context. Its antigen remains unidentified. It has no much larger one-base neighbor in the sample; base qualities were not kept. The sample is drawn from a study of T cell responses to AZD1222 COVID-19 vaccine (dated by TCRdb to the early 2020s). A note on the overall study: AZD1222 recipients whose second dose came at about 4 weeks and those whose second dose came at about 12 weeks were combined into one group, since spike-specific TCR depth and breadth did not differ between the two schedules. TCR sequencing covered approximately 230 trial participants: around 210 given two doses of AZD1222 and 26 given two doses of MenACWY control vaccine. Enrollment into the trials was organized by age into subgroups of 18-55, 56-69 and 70-plus years, and those subgroups contained roughly 150, 30 and 60 TCR-sequenced participants, respectively.

Findings and caveats that apply to the study as a whole: The vaccine-associated CD4 TCRs covered the entire spike protein, and the dominant responses fell in regions 160-218 and 743-854. Epitopes outside the regions mutated in the B.1.351 and B.1.1.7 variants were reportedly recognized by nearly half of the unique spike-specific TCRs. Conclusions about previously exposed vaccinees were limited because only a handful of AZD1222 recipients were SARS-CoV-2 seropositive at baseline. No day 14 peak-response samples were available, so repertoires were characterized only after the peak T cell response. After two AZD1222 doses, spike-specific TCR breadth and depth were significantly higher than at day 0 and than in MenACWY recipients. Participants were mostly white British, with more females than males. The authors suggested clonal diversity may have been underestimated. In the small 56-69-year group, the increase in depth fell short of significance, most likely because of low power.

The CDR3 regions of human TCRbeta chains were subjected to immunosequencing. On the study's bioinformatics: TCRs in the repertoires were matched against a reference library of SARS-CoV-2-specific TCRs that had been generated with the MIRA antigen-specificity platform. Breadth meant the fraction of unique TCRs that were SARS-CoV-2-associated, whereas depth meant the fraction of total T cells that were SARS-CoV-2-associated. Each spike-specific TCR was assigned to its reactive spike region and to a CD4 or CD8 class using the MIRA data. Log10-transformed breadth and depth values were compared by one-way ANOVA with Sidak's multiple comparisons tests. TCRdb obtained this table from immuneACCESS and retained in-frame rearrangements with V and J assigned. These tables miss some clones; where compared with another copy, unresolved V genes account for less than half of the shortfall, and the remainder is unexplained. V and J calls plus clone size are reproduced from that table; the DNA served to infer D and trimming. This sample gives roughly 56,000 clones in total; around 85% of them show up just once. The top ten hold less than 15% of the sample.

The label giving this sample's time point can be read as: baseline before first vaccination. Vaccinee samples were obtained from the UK trials COV001 and COV002, which included a single-blind randomized controlled phase 2/3 trial of AZD1222 (ChAdOx1 nCoV-19) in healthy adults. For TCRbeta chain sequencing, PBMC samples from trial participants were taken at day 0 and at day 28 after the second dose. The CDR3 spans 16 residues, from the cysteine through the phenylalanine. Only the CDR3 DNA stays, 48 bases, in frame from base 1. In the germline V gene, CDR1 corresponds to SGHVS and CDR2 to FQNEAQ. V is pruned by 4 bases and J by 3 bases, leaving 7 bases of the junction without a gene match.

Sequencing was performed on peripheral blood, taken on day 0 of AZD1222 vaccination. The TCR sequence derives from an adult in good health. The chain was built from TRBV7-8 and TRBJ2-7; TRBD2 matches 12 bases in the middle. The DNA sequence reads TGTGCCAGCAGCTATAGGACTAGCGGGGTCGTCTACGAGCAGTACTTC. This codes for CASSYRTSGVVYEQYF.